The entry below describes one T cell receptor (beta chain). This entry comes from a study of blood T cell repertoires in COVID-19. Study details: The samples span acute and convalescent COVID-19 from the United States, Italy and Spain. PBMCs, B-cell-depleted T cells, or T cells were the source of the cDNA or gDNA that made up the material.

With 5 bases removed from V and 5 bases from J, the gap between germline ends came to 19 bases. Germline V gene lookup returns CDR1 SGHNT and CDR2 YYREEE (reference sequence). This CDR3 contains 15 residues. Per the original methods: Quantification of nucleated cells was approximated via reference gene primer amplification. Produced via immunoSEQ multiplex PCR; TCRdb's table is partial and in-frame only. V, J and clone size are those of that table, while D and trimming were read from the DNA. The table lists approximately 400,000 clones, about 91% of them singletons. Sequencing was done on a sample of peripheral blood. The sequence came from a woman in her fifties or sixties with COVID-19, enrolled during active disease. The genes are TRBV5-4 and TRBJ1-2, with D perhaps matching TRBD1 (6 bases). DNA of the CDR3: TGTGCCAGCAGTTTAGATCAGGGGCACGAATATGGCTACACCTTC. This codes for CASSLDQGHEYGYTF.